The T cell receptor (beta chain) under discussion was sequenced for a study of blood T cells in healthy people across ages. Study findings and constraints: Among T cells, TCR beta diversity per million cells dropped roughly linearly as age rose. Not knowing donor CMV status may have confounded expanded clonotype changes.

As for this clonotype: Its antigen remains unknown.

A second PCR of 7 to 11 cycles used a sample-barcoded 5' primer and a J-beta primer mix. One entry per CDR3 protein, called by TCRdb with MiXCR from the 5' RACE reads. The sample records about 830,000 distinct CDR3 sequences, around two thirds being singletons. Germline values: CDR1 SGHAT, CDR2 FQNNGV. This CDR3 is 14 amino acids long. V dropped 2 bases and J dropped 4 bases, with 8 bases sitting between them. The donors, aged roughly 6 to 90, were healthy Caucasians from Russia. Approximately 9.7 milliliters was the volume of peripheral blood drawn from each donor. The TCR sequence derives from a man aged 30 to 45 in good health. V is TRBV11-2 and J is TRBJ2-2, with D possibly matching TRBD1 (7 bases). Specimen: blood. The DNA of the CDR3 is TGTGCCAGCAGCTTACAGGGGGGCACCGGGGAGCTGTTTTTT. Its translation: CASSLQGGTGELFF.